This T cell receptor (beta chain) was retrieved from a study of blood T cell repertoires in COVID-19. Study at large: Samples taken during acute and convalescent COVID-19 were collected in the United States, Italy and Spain. Sample material is recorded as cDNA or gDNA derived from T cells, B-cell-depleted T cells, or PBMCs.

As processed by the authors: Reference gene primer amplification gave nucleated cell count estimates. Clones were sequenced by immunoSEQ multiplex PCR, and TCRdb holds only the in-frame ones, with some missing. The D gene and trimming were derived from the DNA, and the V and J assignments and clone size from that table. The sample lists 200,000 or so clones, 70% to 85% seen once, with under 15% in the top ten. J was trimmed by 8 bases and V by 9 bases; bases with no gene match: 9. In germline, CDR1 is SNHLY, CDR2 FYNNEI. The length of the CDR3 is 12 residues. J is TRBJ1-2 and V is TRBV2; TRBD1 matches 7 bases. The source material was peripheral blood. The sequence derives from a human donor in a cohort sampled during active COVID-19. The DNA of the CDR3 is TGTGCCAGACAGGGGCAGGGGGGCGGCTACACCTTC. It codes for CARQGQGGGYTF.